This T cell receptor beta chain was profiled in a study of T cell responses to AZD1222 COVID-19 vaccine. Study results and caveats: Every sample of the repertoires postdated the peak T cell response.

TCRdb's copy holds only in-frame clones and misses some; the assay was immunoSEQ multiplex PCR. The repertoire includes some 120,000 clones, about 88% of them detected once, and less than 3.5% sits in the top ten. Looked up from germline, CDR1 is GTSNPN and CDR2 is SVGIG (reference sequence). Trimming removed 7 bases from V and 5 bases from J; junction bases left unmatched: 6. The CDR3 is 13 amino acids. In regard to this clone: As yet, its antigen is unknown.

The TCR originated in an adult who received the AZD1222 COVID-19 vaccine. The chain employs TRBV30 and TRBJ1-4; 8 bases are shared with TRBD1. The sequences come from peripheral blood, collected 28 days after the second AZD1222 dose. CDR3 region: CASTRQGNEKLFF. Written as DNA, the CDR3 is TGTGCCTCCACAAGACAGGGGAATGAAAAACTGTTTTTT.